Detailed here is one T cell receptor beta chain. Its specificity is unknown. Per the germline V gene, CDR1 is LGHDT and CDR2 is YNNKEL (reference sequence). V was clipped by 0 bases and J by 4 bases; unmatched bases: 6. This CDR3 spans 15 amino acids. The sample belongs to a study of post-analysis software for immune sequencing data. Across the study: The study covered relapsing-remitting, secondary progressive and progressive-relapsing courses of multiple sclerosis. Study results and limitations: By F measure, samples from a shared preparation batch strongly co-clustered. A few TRBV segments (TRBV5-6, TRBV5-1 and TRBV20-1 among them) occurred more frequently in patients than in controls.

Unique molecular identifiers were present in the TCR beta cDNA libraries. TCRdb analysed the PCR reads with MiXCR anew, one entry per CDR3 protein. The sample lists about 820,000 distinct CDR3 sequences, roughly half seen once, with roughly 4.4% in the top ten. This chain links TRBV3-1 with TRBJ2-7, with 7 nucleotides matching TRBD2. The sample was blood. The receptor was derived from a girl between 10 and 17 years old with multiple sclerosis. CDR3 sequence: CASSQDPLAEYEQYF. CDR3 nucleotide sequence: TGTGCCAGCAGCCAAGATCCTCTAGCGGAATACGAGCAGTACTTC.